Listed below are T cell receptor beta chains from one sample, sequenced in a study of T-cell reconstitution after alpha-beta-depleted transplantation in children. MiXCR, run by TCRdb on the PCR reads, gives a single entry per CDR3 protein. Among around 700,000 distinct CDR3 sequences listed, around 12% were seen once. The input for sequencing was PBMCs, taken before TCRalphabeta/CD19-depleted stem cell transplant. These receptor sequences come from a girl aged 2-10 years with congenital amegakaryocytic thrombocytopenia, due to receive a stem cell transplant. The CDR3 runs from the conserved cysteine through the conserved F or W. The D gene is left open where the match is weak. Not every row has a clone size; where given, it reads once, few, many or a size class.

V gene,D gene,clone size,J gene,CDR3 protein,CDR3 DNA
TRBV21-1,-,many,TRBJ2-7,CASSKVLQPTWEYF,TGTGCCAGCAGCAAAGTGCTACAGCCTACGTGGGAGTACTTC
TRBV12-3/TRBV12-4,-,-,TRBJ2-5,CASSFAFQSEETQYF,TGTGCCAGCAGTTTCGCTTTCCAATCCGAAGAGACCCAGTACTTC
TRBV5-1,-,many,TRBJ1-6,CASSLADRNSPLHF,TGCGCCAGCAGCTTGGCTGACAGGAATTCACCCCTCCACTTT
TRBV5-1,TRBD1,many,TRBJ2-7,CASSQGQRAYEQYF,TGCGCCAGCAGCCAGGGACAGAGAGCCTACGAGCAGTACTTC
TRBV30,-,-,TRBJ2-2,CACAPDQPNTGELFF,TGTGCCTGCGCTCCCGACCAGCCCAACACCGGGGAGCTGTTTTTT
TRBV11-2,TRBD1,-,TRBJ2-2,CASSPRTGVPGELFF,TGTGCCAGCAGCCCACGGACAGGGGTTCCCGGGGAGCTGTTTTTT
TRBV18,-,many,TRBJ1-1,CASSPLSGHTEAFF,TGTGCCAGCTCACCATTATCTGGTCACACTGAAGCTTTCTTT
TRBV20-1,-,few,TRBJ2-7,CSAASPGGQPYEQYF,TGCAGTGCTGCCTCCCCCGGGGGACAACCATACGAGCAGTACTTC
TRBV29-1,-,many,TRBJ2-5,CSVEPTAQGGTQYF,TGCAGCGTTGAACCGACTGCTCAGGGAGGGACCCAGTACTTC
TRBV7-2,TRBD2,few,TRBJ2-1,CASSLGPSGGNEQFF,TGTGCCAGCAGCTTAGGTCCTAGCGGAGGGAATGAGCAGTTCTTC
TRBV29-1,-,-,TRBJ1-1,CSVDRVVNTEAFF,TGCAGCGTTGACAGGGTGGTGAACACTGAAGCTTTCTTT
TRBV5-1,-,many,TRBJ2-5,CASSLAESIWRNQETQYF,TGCGCCAGCAGCTTGGCCGAATCTATTTGGCGGAACCAAGAGACCCAGTACTTC
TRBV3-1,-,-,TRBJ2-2,CASSQGRGIGELFF,TGTGCCAGCAGCCAAGGGCGGGGAATCGGGGAGCTGTTTTTT
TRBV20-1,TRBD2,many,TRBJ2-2,CSARDRWTSGSPNTGELFF,TGCAGTGCTAGAGATCGGTGGACTAGCGGGAGCCCGAACACCGGGGAGCTGTTTTTT
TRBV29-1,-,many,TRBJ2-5,CSAGTSDQTQYF,TGCAGCGCCGGGACCTCGGATCAGACCCAGTACTTC
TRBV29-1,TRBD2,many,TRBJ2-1,CSVAAFFLAGGNEQFF,TGCAGCGTTGCTGCGTTCTTTCTAGCGGGAGGCAATGAGCAGTTCTTC
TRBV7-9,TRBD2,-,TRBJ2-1,CASSSGPQGGAEQFF,TGTGCCAGCAGCTCCGGCCCCCAGGGAGGGGCTGAGCAGTTCTTC
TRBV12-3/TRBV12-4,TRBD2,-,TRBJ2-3,CTSSFKTSFFDDLGCTQYF,TGTACCAGCAGTTTCAAGACTAGCTTTTTCGATGACTTGGGGTGTACGCAGTATTTT
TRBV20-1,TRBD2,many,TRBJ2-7,CSARMTSGNGYEQYF,TGCAGTGCTCGAATGACTAGCGGGAATGGTTACGAGCAGTACTTC
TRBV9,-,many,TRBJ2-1,CASSVVEGPDEQFF,TGTGCCAGCAGCGTAGTCGAGGGGCCCGATGAGCAGTTCTTC
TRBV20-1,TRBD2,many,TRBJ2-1,CSAPGLAAYNEQFF,TGCAGTGCTCCGGGACTAGCGGCATACAATGAGCAGTTCTTC